The 25 T cell receptor beta chains given below trace back to one sample, sequenced in a study of response to subunit inactivated influenza vaccine. TCRdb re-derived calls from the RT-PCR reads in MiXCR, one entry per CDR3 protein. Among roughly 520,000 distinct CDR3 sequences, 25% were seen once, and the ten largest hold around 2%. Sample: CD4+ T cells sorted from PBMCs, taken about 5 days after vaccination. Receptors were obtained from a man aged 50 to 59 who received an inactivated influenza vaccine.

This clonotype has only a few counts. The rearrangement joins TRBV20-1 to TRBJ2-5, with D possibly being TRBD1 or TRBD2 (5 bases each). Germline assignment: CDR1 DFQATT and CDR2 SNEGSKA (reference sequence). The CDR3 spans 14 residues. V was shortened by 4 bases and J by 2 bases, with 14 bases between the two germline ends. The CDR3 loop is CSAISPGPQETQYF. DNA of the CDR3: TGCAGTGCTATCAGCCCGGGACCTCAAGAGACCCAGTACTTC.

V gene TRBV7-9 combines with J gene TRBJ1-3; D is unclear. The germline V gene encodes CDR1 SEHNR and CDR2 FQNEAQ (reference sequence). This CDR3 has 11 residues. V was clipped by 8 bases and J by 4 bases, with 6 bases between them. This CDR3 is CASGVGNTIYF. In DNA form, the CDR3 reads TGTGCCAGCGGGGTCGGAAACACCATATATTTT.

V is TRBV5-1 and J is TRBJ2-1; 15 bases map to TRBD2. CDR3 length: 16 amino acids. J gave up 7 bases and V 4 bases, and 6 bases lay outside the gene matches. Germline lookup yields CDR1 SGHRS and CDR2 YFSETQ. The CDR3 loop is CASSIRTSGGVNEQFF. CDR3 DNA: TGCGCCAGCAGCATCAGGACTAGCGGGGGGGTTAATGAGCAGTTCTTC.

The genes are TRBV7-2 and TRBJ2-5; TRBD1 matches at 8 bases. The trim removed 4 bases at V and 5 bases at J, leaving 12 bases unmatched. Germline CDR1 and CDR2: SGHTA and FQGNSA. The CDR3 covers 16 residues. The CDR3 sequence is CASSSLAPGGRETQYF. The CDR3 nucleotides read TGTGCCAGCAGCTCCCTGGCGCCAGGGGGCCGGGAGACCCAGTACTTC.

The chain has TRBV20-1 and TRBJ2-2, with D tentatively TRBD1 (6 bases). Trimming pared 3 bases from V and 6 bases from J, leaving 17 bases between. The CDR3 totals 15 residues. CDR1 and CDR2 (germline): DFQATT, SNEGSKA (reference sequence). This CDR3 is CSASRSSRGAGELFF. The CDR3 nucleotides read TGCAGTGCTAGTCGGTCTAGCAGGGGCGCCGGGGAGCTGTTTTTT.

This clonotype was counted only a few times. Here the CDR3 DNA reads TGTGCCAGCAGACCTACAGCGGGCGAGAGGAACAATGAGCAGTTCTTC. Amino acids: CASRPTAGERNNEQFF. The chain carries TRBV7-9 and TRBJ2-1, with D possibly being TRBD2 (6 bases). The CDR3 contains 16 residues. From germline, CDR1 is SEHNR and CDR2 FQNEAQ (reference sequence). Between the trimmed V and J ends, which lost 6 bases and 5 bases, there was a span of 20 bases.

V and J are TRBV7-9 and TRBJ1-1; no clear D. The CDR3 covers 13 residues. Germline CDR1 SEHNR, CDR2 FQNEAQ (reference sequence). The germline V and J ends were trimmed by 3 bases and 8 bases, with 13 bases remaining between them. The CDR3 nucleotides are TGTGCCAGCAGCTTTGGCCAGGTCGTAGAAGCTTTCTTT. This translates into CASSFGQVVEAFF.

This clonotype has a handful of counts. The rearrangement uses TRBV7-9 and TRBJ2-7; TRBD2 might be the D (5 bases). Between the trimmed V and J ends, which lost 3 bases and 3 bases, there was a span of 12 bases. Germline V lookup: CDR1 SEHNR, CDR2 FQNEAQ (reference sequence). CDR3 size: 14 residues. The CDR3 DNA reads as TGTGCCAGCAGCTTTGGGAGTCCCCTCTACGAGCAGTACTTC. This sequence encodes CASSFGSPLYEQYF.

The chain joins TRBV7-2 to TRBJ1-5; no clear D gene. CDR3 length equals 12 residues. CDR1 is SGHTA and CDR2 is FQGNSA in the germline V gene. Trimming left V 8 bases short and J 0 bases short, with 5 bases between. The CDR3 DNA reads TGTGCCAGCGGTTATAGCAATCAGCCCCAGCATTTT. Amino acid sequence: CASGYSNQPQHF.

This clonotype was seen only a few times. The gene calls are TRBV7-2 and TRBJ2-7, with a possible D match to TRBD1 (6 bases). Germline V gene sequence: CDR1 SGHTA, CDR2 FQGNSA. The V end was cut by 4 bases, the J end by 0 bases, with 16 bases between. The CDR3 runs 16 residues. This chain's CDR3 is CASSYTGTLSSYEQYF. CDR3 DNA sequence: TGTGCCAGCAGCTACACCGGGACACTTAGCTCCTACGAGCAGTACTTC.

J is TRBJ1-5 and V is TRBV27; the D is unclear. Germline CDR1 MNHEY, CDR2 SMNVEV (reference sequence). CDR3 length: 13 amino acids. Trimming pared 2 bases from V and 4 bases from J, leaving 6 bases between. The CDR3 here is CASSLRKNQPQHF. In nucleotides, the CDR3 is TGTGCCAGCAGTTTAAGGAAGAATCAGCCCCAGCATTTT.

The rearrangement links TRBV5-1 to TRBJ2-5; 9 bases are a match to TRBD2. The CDR3 has 15 residues. Unmatched junction bases numbered 9, after V lost 4 bases and J lost 5 bases. Germline loops: CDR1 SGHRS, CDR2 YFSETQ. CDR3 sequence: CASSVVAGGLETQYF. CDR3 coding DNA: TGCGCCAGCAGCGTCGTGGCGGGGGGGCTGGAGACCCAGTACTTC. Looking up the rest from reference TRBV5-1 and TRBJ2-5 gives the full variable domain: KAGVTQTPRYLIKTRGQQVTLSCSPISGHRSVSWYQQTPGQGLQFLFEYFSETQRNKGNFPGRFSGRQFSNSRSEMNVSTLELGDSALYLCASSVVAGGLETQYFGPGTRLLVL.

The chain joins TRBV4-3 to TRBJ1-2; TRBD1 matches at 7 bases. The length of the CDR3 is 18 residues. V was pared by 1 base and J by 1 base, with 12 bases of the junction left unmatched. The germline V gene encodes CDR1 LGHNA and CDR2 YSLEER. The CDR3 DNA reads TGCGCCAGCAGCCAAGCGACAGGGTCGATCCCCAGTAACTATGGCTACACCTTC. Translated: CASSQATGSIPSNYGYTF.

This rearrangement joins TRBV20-1 to TRBJ2-7; no reliable D call. The V and J ends lost 6 bases and 5 bases respectively, with 11 bases between them. Germline CDR1 DFQATT, CDR2 SNEGSKA (reference sequence). The CDR3 extends over 11 amino acids. The CDR3 loop reads CSASRVDEQYF. In nucleotides, the CDR3 is TGCAGTGCCTCTAGGGTGGACGAGCAGTACTTC.

The genes are TRBV10-3 and TRBJ2-5; 14 nucleotides agree with TRBD2. The J segment lost 3 bases and the V segment lost 3 bases, leaving 6 bases of the junction unmatched. The length of the CDR3 is 17 residues. Germline CDR1 ENHRY, CDR2 SYGVKD. CDR3 DNA sequence: TGTGCCATCAGTGACGGACTAGCGGGAGGTTCAGAAGAGACCCAGTACTTC. This translates into CAISDGLAGGSEETQYF.

This clonotype was seen ten or more times. The CDR3 bases are TGTGCCAGCAGCGGAGGAGTGACATTTCTAGCCAAAAACATTCAGTACTTC. Its translation is CASSGGVTFLAKNIQYF. The chain is built from TRBV7-8 and TRBJ2-4; D might be TRBD2 (5 bases). The germline V gene encodes CDR1 SGHVS and CDR2 FQNEAQ. The CDR3 runs to 17 residues. V lost 5 bases and J lost 0, with 17 bases in between.

This clonotype was observed a handful of times. The chain employs TRBV29-1 and TRBJ2-2; perhaps TRBD2 as D (5 bases). This CDR3 has 14 residues. Germline V lookup: CDR1 SQVTM, CDR2 ANQGSEA. Trimming left V 5 bases short and J 5 bases short, with 15 bases between. For the CDR3, the DNA is TGCAGCGTTCTGCCCACGGGGTTGACCGGGGAGCTGTTTTTT. The encoded protein is CSVLPTGLTGELFF.

This rearrangement joins TRBV29-1 to TRBJ2-3; D perhaps matches TRBD1 (5 bases). This CDR3 has 15 residues. The germline CDR1 and CDR2 sequences are SQVTM and ANQGSEA. Trimming cost V 1 base and J 1 base, with 12 bases left between them. The CDR3 DNA is TGCAGCGTTGAAGCGTGGCAGGGCGGCACAGATACGCAGTATTTT. Protein product: CSVEAWQGGTDTQYF.

The J gene is TRBJ2-3, the V gene TRBV6-1; 9 bases are a match to TRBD1. The V and J ends lost 7 bases and 0 bases, in that order; junction bases with no gene match: 11. Germline assignment: CDR1 MNHNS and CDR2 SASEGT. The CDR3 is 17 amino acids. Here the CDR3 reads CASILGQGISSTDTQYF. CDR3 DNA sequence: TGTGCCAGCATCCTGGGACAGGGAATATCTAGCACAGATACGCAGTATTTT.

In its sample, this clonotype was seen a few times. The rearrangement joins TRBV20-1 to TRBJ2-1, with TRBD2 matching 8 bases. CDR3 length equals 14 residues. In germline, CDR1 is DFQATT, CDR2 SNEGSKA (reference sequence). J lost 5 bases, V lost 3 bases, and 6 bases had no gene match. CDR3: CSASRAGANNEQFF. Written as DNA, the CDR3 is TGCAGTGCTAGCCGAGCGGGGGCTAACAATGAGCAGTTCTTC.

This rearrangement joins TRBV24-1 to TRBJ1-5; 10 nucleotides align to TRBD1. From germline, CDR1 is KGHDR and CDR2 SFDVKD. The CDR3 runs to 17 residues. Trimming removed 3 bases from V and 6 bases from J; junction bases left unmatched: 10. In nucleotides, the CDR3 is TGTGCCACCAGTGATCTCAGACAGGGGGCGATTTTTCAGCCCCAGCATTTT. Amino acid sequence: CATSDLRQGAIFQPQHF.

The J gene is TRBJ2-5, the V gene TRBV20-1; the match to TRBD2 covers 12 bases. J gave up 7 bases and V 5 bases, and 5 bases lay outside the gene matches. Germline CDR1 reads DFQATT; CDR2 reads SNEGSKA (reference sequence). The CDR3 covers 13 residues. Written as DNA, the CDR3 is TGCAGTGCTCGGACTAGCGGGAAAGGGACCCAGTACTTC. This gives the protein CSARTSGKGTQYF.

The chain links TRBV10-3 to TRBJ1-6, with D possibly matching TRBD1 (5 bases). The V and J ends lost 2 bases and 5 bases respectively, with 22 bases between them. Germline V lookup: CDR1 ENHRY, CDR2 SYGVKD. This CDR3 is 19 amino acids long. CDR3 region: CAISERRDGILRDNSPLHF. The CDR3 DNA reads TGTGCCATCAGTGAGCGCCGGGACGGGATTTTAAGGGATAATTCACCCCTCCACTTT.

The chain couples TRBV5-1 to TRBJ1-6; TRBD1 matches at 7 bases. CDR1 SGHRS and CDR2 YFSETQ come from the germline V gene. This CDR3 is 13 amino acids long. Germline trimming cut 5 bases from V and 9 bases from J; bases unmatched to any gene: 5. CDR3: CASSTRGASPLHF. The CDR3 DNA sequence: TGCGCCAGCAGTACCAGGGGGGCTTCACCCCTCCACTTT.

The chain couples TRBV20-1 to TRBJ2-5; D unresolved. The germline V and J ends were trimmed by 4 bases and 4 bases, with 13 bases remaining between them. CDR1 and CDR2 from the germline V gene are DFQATT and SNEGSKA (reference sequence). The CDR3 has 13 residues. This CDR3 reads CSATDSIRETQYF. As DNA, the CDR3 is TGCAGTGCTACCGACTCCATCCGAGAGACCCAGTACTTC.